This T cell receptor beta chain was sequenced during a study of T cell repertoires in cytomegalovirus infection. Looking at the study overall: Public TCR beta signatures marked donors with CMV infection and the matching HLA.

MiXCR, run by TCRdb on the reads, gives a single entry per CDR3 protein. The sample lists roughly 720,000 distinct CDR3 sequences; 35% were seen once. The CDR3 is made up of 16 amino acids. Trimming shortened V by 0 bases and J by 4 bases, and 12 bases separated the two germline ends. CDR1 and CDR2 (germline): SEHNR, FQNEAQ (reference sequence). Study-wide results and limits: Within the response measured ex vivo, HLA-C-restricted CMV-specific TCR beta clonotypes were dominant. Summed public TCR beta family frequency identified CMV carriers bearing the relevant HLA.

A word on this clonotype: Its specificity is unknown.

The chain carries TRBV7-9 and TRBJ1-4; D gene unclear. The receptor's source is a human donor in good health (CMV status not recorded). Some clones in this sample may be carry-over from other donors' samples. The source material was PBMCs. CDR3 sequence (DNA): TGTGCCAGCAGCTTAGCGACGGGCGGAGTTAATGAAAAACTGTTTTTT. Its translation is CASSLATGGVNEKLFF.